A single sample is the source of the 19 T cell receptor beta chains below, sequenced in a study of shared clonotypes between healthy human individuals. Naive CD8 populations comprised CD45RO-negative cells positively selected for CCR7, excluding terminally differentiated effector memory CD45RA+ cells. Sequenced by immunoSEQ multiplex PCR; TCRdb stores in-frame clones only, minus some. This table holds about 2,200,000 clones, roughly 91% found once. The sample consisted of naive CD8+ T cells from PBMCs. These receptors were taken from a man between 18 and 29 years old in good health. Some clones in this sample may be carry-over from other donors' samples.

The chain employs TRBV10-3 and TRBJ1-3; D not resolved. V was pared by 3 bases and J by 0 bases, with 6 bases between. Germline V gene data show CDR1 as ENHRY and CDR2 as SYGVKD. This CDR3 is built from 14 residues. The CDR3 DNA follows: TGTGCCATCAGTGAACCATACTCTGGAAACACCATATATTTT. This gives the protein CAISEPYSGNTIYF.

Details on this clone: Other DNA sequences in this sample translate to the same CDR3. The chain joins TRBV5-6 to TRBJ1-1; a weak D match, TRBD1 (6 bases). CDR1 is SGHDT and CDR2 is YYEEEE in the germline V gene. The length of the CDR3 is 14 residues. Trimming left V 0 bases short and J 1 base short, with 7 bases between. The CDR3 DNA reads TGTGCCAGCAGCTTGGGACAGGCGAACACTGAAGCTTTCTTT. Protein sequence: CASSLGQANTEAFF.

The chain employs TRBV12-5 and TRBJ2-2, with 8 bases aligning to TRBD1. Per germline, CDR1 LGHNT and CDR2 FRNRAP. The CDR3 has 14 residues. V gave up 8 bases and J gave up 3 bases; unmatched junction bases: 5. CDR3 region: CASSYRGYTGELFF. CDR3 nucleotide sequence: TGTGCTAGTTCCTACAGGGGGTACACCGGGGAGCTGTTTTTT.

The chain links TRBV29-1 to TRBJ2-7; TRBD1 aligns across 12 bases. The CDR3 contains 14 residues. Unmatched junction bases numbered 10, after V lost 6 bases and J lost 7 bases. CDR1 and CDR2 from the germline V gene are SQVTM and ANQGSEA. CDR3 nucleotide sequence: TGCAGCGTGGACCCCGGGACAGGGGGCCGGGAGCAGTACTTC. It specifies CSVDPGTGGREQYF.

J is TRBJ2-3 and V is TRBV2; D might be TRBD2 (6 bases). Germline values: CDR1 SNHLY, CDR2 FYNNEI. V lost 8 bases to trimming and J lost 1 base, with 13 bases between them. This CDR3 contains 14 residues. DNA of the CDR3: TGTGCCAGCTTTGGGGAGGCCCGCACAGATACGCAGTATTTT. This gives the protein CASFGEARTDTQYF.

This sequence joins TRBV7-9 and TRBJ1-1; D possibly corresponds to TRBD1 (5 bases). V was clipped by 3 bases and J by 0 bases, with 11 bases between them. Germline CDR1 SEHNR, CDR2 FQNEAQ (reference sequence). This CDR3 contains 15 residues. CDR3 protein: CASSFPQTVNTEAFF. The CDR3 nucleotides are TGTGCCAGCAGCTTTCCACAGACAGTGAACACTGAAGCTTTCTTT. Complete variable domain (other parts from reference TRBV7-9 and TRBJ1-1): DTGVSQNPRHKITKRGQNVTFRCDPISEHNRLYWYRQTLGQGPEFLTYFQNEAQLEKSRLLSDRFSAERPKGSFSTLEIQRTEQGDSAMYLCASSFPQTVNTEAFFGQGTRLTVV.

The chain employs TRBV5-4 and TRBJ2-7; possibly TRBD1 for D (6 bases). The CDR3 consists of 13 residues. Germline CDR1 is SGHNT and CDR2 is YYREEE (reference sequence). Trimming pared 5 bases from V and 2 bases from J, leaving 11 bases between. CDR3 region: CASREGVAYEQYF. The DNA of the CDR3 is TGTGCCAGCAGAGAGGGGGTGGCCTACGAGCAGTACTTC.

This chain connects TRBV10-1 to TRBJ2-7, with 8 bases identical to TRBD1. Germline values: CDR1 WNHNN, CDR2 SYGVQD (reference sequence). With 3 bases clipped from V and 3 bases from J, the junction kept 7 bases outside the gene matches. The CDR3 has 15 residues. In DNA form, the CDR3 reads TGCGCCAGCAGTGAAACCAGGGGGCGATTCTACGAGCAGTACTTC. Translated, it gives CASSETRGRFYEQYF.

The chain has TRBV28 and TRBJ2-2; D gene uncertain. Germline assignment: CDR1 MDHEN and CDR2 SYDVKM. Trimming shortened V by 10 bases and J by 1 base, and 13 bases separated the two germline ends. The CDR3 length is 14 residues. The CDR3 spells CAIPIDKNTGELFF. DNA of the CDR3: TGTGCCATCCCAATAGACAAGAACACCGGGGAGCTGTTTTTT.

The chain employs TRBV7-9 and TRBJ2-7; unclear D gene. The CDR3 is made up of 15 amino acids. The ends were cut back, 6 bases at V and 4 bases at J, with 19 bases in the middle. Germline loops: CDR1 SEHNR, CDR2 FQNEAQ (reference sequence). The CDR3 spells CASRLWFDPQYEQYF. In DNA, the CDR3 is TGTGCCAGCAGGCTCTGGTTCGACCCACAATACGAGCAGTACTTC. Together with reference TRBV7-9 and TRBJ2-7, the CDR3 gives the full variable domain: DTGVSQNPRHKITKRGQNVTFRCDPISEHNRLYWYRQTLGQGPEFLTYFQNEAQLEKSRLLSDRFSAERPKGSFSTLEIQRTEQGDSAMYLCASRLWFDPQYEQYFGPGTRLTVT.

The J gene is TRBJ2-7, the V gene TRBV14; TRBD2 agrees at 9 bases. Germline V gene lookup returns CDR1 SGHDN and CDR2 FVKESK. Trimming at V came to 1 base and at J to 7 bases, leaving 8 bases not matched to a gene. CDR3 size: 15 residues. The CDR3 bases are TGTGCCAGCAGCCAAGGCCTTAGCGGGAGTCTTGAGCAGTACTTC. Translation: CASSQGLSGSLEQYF.

This clone has just one count. The chain has TRBV9 and TRBJ2-1; 10 nucleotides line up with TRBD2. The V segment lost 3 bases and the J segment 7 bases; nucleotides outside the gene matches: 10. There are 16 residues in the CDR3. Germline V gene lookup returns CDR1 SGDLS and CDR2 YYNGEE. The CDR3 region is CASSAFLAGVSNEQFF. DNA for the CDR3: TGTGCCAGCAGCGCCTTCCTAGCGGGAGTTTCGAATGAGCAGTTCTTC.

With respect to this clone: A junction boundary mismatches the germline segment, possibly from a read error. The gene calls are TRBV10-3 and TRBJ2-3; D remains unclear. The CDR3 is 13 amino acids. Germline values: CDR1 ENHRY, CDR2 SYGVKD. The CDR3 DNA follows: TGTGCCGTCAGGACGTCTAGCACAGATACGCAGTATTTT. As protein: CAVRTSSTDTQYF.

The J gene is TRBJ2-1, the V gene TRBV7-6; possibly TRBD2 for D (5 bases). CDR1 SGHVS and CDR2 FNYEAQ come from the germline V gene. V was trimmed by 8 bases and J by 8 bases, leaving 19 bases between them. CDR3 size: 14 residues. The CDR3 coding sequence is TGTGCCAGCTCCGGACTTTCGATGGGCGATGAGCAGTTCTTC. Translation: CASSGLSMGDEQFF.

This chain uses TRBV28 with TRBJ2-7, with 7 bases matching TRBD2. Per the germline V gene, CDR1 is MDHEN and CDR2 is SYDVKM. This CDR3 comprises 17 residues. V was pared by 3 bases and J by 0 bases, with 11 bases of the junction left unmatched. The CDR3 region is CASSLPLGGVFSYEQYF. The CDR3 nucleotides read TGTGCCAGCAGTTTGCCCTTGGGGGGGGTGTTCTCCTACGAGCAGTACTTC. Together with reference TRBV28 and TRBJ2-7, the CDR3 gives the full variable domain: DVKVTQSSRYLVKRTGEKVFLECVQDMDHENMFWYRQDPGLGLRLIYFSYDVKMKEKGDIPEGYSVSREKKERFSLILESASTNQTSMYLCASSLPLGGVFSYEQYFGPGTRLTVT.

This clone was counted between two and nine times. The chain carries TRBV19 and TRBJ1-1; D call uncertain. The germline V gene has CDR1 LNHDA and CDR2 SQIVND (reference sequence). The V end lost 6 bases, the J end lost 1 base, and 6 bases lay between the germline ends. The CDR3 covers 12 residues. CDR3 in DNA: TGTGCCAGTAGGAAAGGGAACACTGAAGCTTTCTTT. Its protein product is CASRKGNTEAFF.

In its sample, this clone was seen once. CDR3 DNA sequence: TGTGCCAGCAGTTTCTCGGCAGGTGAGCAGCCCTACGAGCAGTACTTC. Protein: CASSFSAGEQPYEQYF. This chain uses TRBV27 with TRBJ2-7; no definite D call. The germline V gene has CDR1 MNHEY and CDR2 SMNVEV (reference sequence). The V end was cut by 3 bases, the J end by 2 bases, with 17 bases between. CDR3 length: 16 amino acids.

The chain employs TRBV5-1 and TRBJ1-4, with TRBD1 as a possible D gene (5 bases). Trimming pared 6 bases from V and 0 bases from J, leaving 12 bases between. Germline V gene lookup returns CDR1 SGHRS and CDR2 YFSETQ. There are 15 residues in the CDR3. This CDR3 reads CASKRPGATNEKLFF. The CDR3 DNA reads as TGCGCCAGCAAGCGTCCGGGGGCAACTAATGAAAAACTGTTTTTT.

The chain carries TRBV28 and TRBJ1-4, with unresolved D. CDR1 MDHEN and CDR2 SYDVKM come from the germline V gene. V lost 3 bases and J lost 0, with 8 bases in between. The CDR3 sequence is 15 residues long. The CDR3, as DNA: TGTGCCAGCAGTTTTATTAGTGCAACTAATGAAAAACTGTTTTTT. It translates to CASSFISATNEKLFF. The variable domain in full, with the rest retrieved from reference TRBV28 and TRBJ1-4, is DVKVTQSSRYLVKRTGEKVFLECVQDMDHENMFWYRQDPGLGLRLIYFSYDVKMKEKGDIPEGYSVSREKKERFSLILESASTNQTSMYLCASSFISATNEKLFFGSGTQLSVL.